A selection of T cell receptor beta chains follows, all from one sample in a study of T cell responses to AZD1222 COVID-19 vaccine. Some clones are missing from TCRdb's copy, which holds only in-frame ones; the method was immunoSEQ multiplex PCR. The sample yields about 79,000 clones, more than 70% seen once. The sample was peripheral blood, taken on day 0 of AZD1222 vaccination. Receptors were obtained from an adult in good health. Each CDR3 is given with its conserved first and last residue. The D gene is left open where the match is weak. Clone size is given for some rows only: seen once, a few or many times, or a class if the clone is expanded.

>-|TRBV12-3/TRBV12-4|TRBJ1-5|-
TGTGCCAGCAGTTTGGGGGGTAAACAGCCCCAGCATTTT
CASSLGGKQPQHF
>-|TRBV5-4|TRBJ2-7|-
TGTGCCAGCAGCTTGGATCAGGGACCTTACGAGCAGTACTTC
CASSLDQGPYEQYF
>TRBD1|TRBV15|TRBJ2-7|-
TGTGCCACCAGCAGGGGACAGGGCCTCTCCTACGAGCAGTACTTC
CATSRGQGLSYEQYF
>-|TRBV5-5|TRBJ2-5|few
TGTGCCAGCCGACAGGTGGTCGAGGAGACCCAGTACTTC
CASRQVVEETQYF
>-|TRBV7-9|TRBJ1-2|-
TGTGCCAGCAGCTTAGAGGGCGGACCCTATGGCTACACCTTC
CASSLEGGPYGYTF
>-|TRBV28|TRBJ2-1|-
TGTGCCAGCATTTCGGACACGAGCTCCTACAATGAGCAGTTCTTC
CASISDTSSYNEQFF
>TRBD1|TRBV6-5|TRBJ1-4|-
TGTGCCAGCCAGACCGGAGGGGCAGGGGGTGAAAAACTGTTTTTT
CASQTGGAGGEKLFF
>-|TRBV7-9|TRBJ2-3|-
TGTGCCAGCAGCCCTGCGGCTCGGCGGGTTGATACGCAGTATTTT
CASSPAARRVDTQYF
>-|TRBV30|TRBJ1-4|-
TGTGCCTGGAGAAAAGCAGGGGTGGCTGAAAAACTGTTTTTT
CAWRKAGVAEKLFF
>-|TRBV6-4|TRBJ2-7|-
TGTGCCAGCAGTTTCACGTCCGGACCAGTCTCCTACGAGCAGTACTTC
CASSFTSGPVSYEQYF
>-|TRBV14|TRBJ1-1|-
TGTGCCAGCACCAAGGGCGGGGTGGGCACTGAAGCTTTCTTT
CASTKGGVGTEAFF
>-|TRBV5-1|TRBJ2-6|-
TGCGCCAGCGGACTCCGCTCTGGGGCCAACGTCCTGACTTTC
CASGLRSGANVLTF
>-|TRBV3-1/TRBV3-2|TRBJ1-1|-
TGTGCCAGCAGCCAACAGCAGGGGTGGACTGAAGCTTTCTTT
CASSQQQGWTEAFF
>TRBD1|TRBV5-4|TRBJ1-5|-
TGTGCCAGCAGCCCGGGACAGGGGACGAATCAGCCCCAGCATTTT
CASSPGQGTNQPQHF
>TRBD1|TRBV10-2|TRBJ2-7|-
TGCGCCAGCAGTGCCGGGACAGGTTACGAGCAGTACTTC
CASSAGTGYEQYF
>-|TRBV12-1|TRBJ1-2|-
TGTGCCAGCAGCTTTGGCACCAACTATGGCTACACCTTC
CASSFGTNYGYTF
>TRBD1|TRBV3-1/TRBV3-2|TRBJ1-1|-
TGTGCCAGCAGCCTCCGGACAGGGAACACTGAAGCTTTCTTT
CASSLRTGNTEAFF
>TRBD1|TRBV5-6|TRBJ1-5|few
TGTGCCAGCAGTTATTCCAGGGGGCAATATAGCAATCAGCCCCAGCATTTT
CASSYSRGQYSNQPQHF
>TRBD2|TRBV5-4|TRBJ2-1|-
TGTGCCAGCAGCTTGTCTAGCGGGGGGGCCTACAATGAGCAGTTCTTC
CASSLSSGGAYNEQFF
>-|TRBV25-1|TRBJ1-6|-
TGTGCCAGCTCCTCAGGGACCTATAATTCACCCCTCCACTTT
CASSSGTYNSPLHF
>-|TRBV10-3|TRBJ2-3|-
TGTGCCATCAGTGAGTCCCCCACAGATACGCAGTATTTT
CAISESPTDTQYF
>TRBD2|TRBV5-1|TRBJ2-1|few
TGCGCCAGCAGAACTAGCGGGGGCAACAATGAGCAGTTCTTC
CASRTSGGNNEQFF
>TRBD1|TRBV3-1/TRBV3-2|TRBJ1-1|-
TGTGCCAGCTCAGGGGGGACTGAAGCTTTCTTT
CASSGGTEAFF
>-|TRBV5-1|TRBJ2-1|once
TGCGCCAGCAGCTTGGCTTCGAGCTCCTACAATGAGCAGTTCTTC
CASSLASSSYNEQFF
>-|TRBV28|TRBJ1-2|-
TGTGCCAGCAGTTCCAGGGGAAGGGGCTATGGCTACACCTTC
CASSSRGRGYGYTF
>TRBD1|TRBV7-8|TRBJ1-5|-
TGTGCCAGCAGCTACAGGGGAGGTCAGCCCCAGCATTTT
CASSYRGGQPQHF
>-|TRBV21-1|TRBJ1-1|-
TGTGCCAGCAGCCACATCTATCGGTCTAACACTGAAGCTTTCTTT
CASSHIYRSNTEAFF
>TRBD1|TRBV14|TRBJ1-2|-
TGTGCCAGCAGCCAATCGGGACAGGGCCGCTACACCTTC
CASSQSGQGRYTF
>-|TRBV5-8|TRBJ2-4|-
TGTGCCAGCAGCTTGGAGGGCTCGGGGAACATTCAGTACTTC
CASSLEGSGNIQYF
>TRBD1|TRBV4-2|TRBJ1-2|-
TGTGCCAGCAGCCAAGGGGCTGGACAGGTTGACTATGGCTACACCTTC
CASSQGAGQVDYGYTF
>-|TRBV28|TRBJ1-2|-
TGTGCCAGCAGTTTATGGGCAGGGAAAGCGGGGGGCTACACCTTC
CASSLWAGKAGGYTF
>TRBD1|TRBV10-3|TRBJ2-7|-
TGTGCCACTACCGTACAGGGGAATCGAGCCTACGAGCAGTACTTC
CATTVQGNRAYEQYF
>-|TRBV10-1|TRBJ2-7|-
TGCGCCAGCAGTGAGTCCAGCGACGAGCAGTACTTC
CASSESSDEQYF
>-|TRBV5-1|TRBJ2-5|-
TGCGCCAGCAGCTTGGTCGGGGATATCCAAGAGACCCAGTACTTC
CASSLVGDIQETQYF
>-|TRBV28|TRBJ2-2|-
TGTGCCACCCATCCCCCCTCTCGCGGGAACACCGGGGAGCTGTTTTTT
CATHPPSRGNTGELFF
>-|TRBV10-1|TRBJ2-3|-
TGCGCCAGCAGCTTCTCTAGCACAGATACGCAGTATTTT
CASSFSSTDTQYF
>TRBD2|TRBV4-1|TRBJ2-5|-
TGCGCCAGCAGCCAAGATGGACTAGCGGGGGAGACCCAGTACTTC
CASSQDGLAGETQYF
>-|TRBV27|TRBJ1-2|-
TGTGCCAGCAGTTCGTTAACCAAGGACTATGGCTACACCTTC
CASSSLTKDYGYTF
>-|TRBV2|TRBJ2-5|-
TGTGCCAGCTTGGAGGGAACGGATGAAGAGACCCAGTACTTC
CASLEGTDEETQYF
>-|TRBV9|TRBJ1-5|once
TGTGCCAGCAGCGTGGGAGGGTTCGGCAATCAGCCCCAGCATTTT
CASSVGGFGNQPQHF
>TRBD1|TRBV19|TRBJ1-6|-
TGTGCCAGTAGTCCGACAGGGGACTATAATTCACCCCTCCACTTT
CASSPTGDYNSPLHF
>-|TRBV11-2|TRBJ1-2|-
TGTGCCAGCAGCTTGGGGGGCCTCTATGGCTACACCTTC
CASSLGGLYGYTF
>TRBD1|TRBV6-5|TRBJ1-5|-
TGTGCCAGCCGGACAGGGGAGTCTCAGCCCCAGCATTTT
CASRTGESQPQHF
>-|TRBV4-2|TRBJ1-2|few
TGTGCCAGCAGCCCTAGGAAGGGCTATGGCTACACCTTC
CASSPRKGYGYTF
>-|TRBV6-5|TRBJ2-2|-
TGTGCCAGCAGTTTCGCGACCGGGGAGCTGTTTTTT
CASSFATGELFF
>-|TRBV27|TRBJ1-4|once
TGTGCCAGCAGTTTTATGGGGACATCAACTAATGAAAAACTGTTTTTT
CASSFMGTSTNEKLFF